This T cell receptor (beta chain) is from a study of shared clonotypes between healthy human individuals. Looked up from germline, CDR1 is SGHRS and CDR2 is YFSETQ. V was pared by 7 bases and J by 0 bases, with 10 bases between. The CDR3 covers 13 residues. About this clone itself: This specimen includes other DNA sequences encoding the same CDR3.

Data came from immunoSEQ multiplex PCR; TCRdb stores just in-frame clones and leaves some out. The sample shows over a million clones, approximately 72% of them seen only once. Sequencing was carried out using memory CD4+ T cells sorted from blood. Subset meaning: CD45RA-negative fraction. This sequence originates from a man between 18 and 35 years old in good health. The gene calls are TRBV5-1 and TRBJ1-1; tentatively, D is TRBD1 (6 bases). CDR3 nucleotides: TGCGCCAGCTCAGGACAGATGAACACTGAAGCTTTCTTT. Encoded protein: CASSGQMNTEAFF.